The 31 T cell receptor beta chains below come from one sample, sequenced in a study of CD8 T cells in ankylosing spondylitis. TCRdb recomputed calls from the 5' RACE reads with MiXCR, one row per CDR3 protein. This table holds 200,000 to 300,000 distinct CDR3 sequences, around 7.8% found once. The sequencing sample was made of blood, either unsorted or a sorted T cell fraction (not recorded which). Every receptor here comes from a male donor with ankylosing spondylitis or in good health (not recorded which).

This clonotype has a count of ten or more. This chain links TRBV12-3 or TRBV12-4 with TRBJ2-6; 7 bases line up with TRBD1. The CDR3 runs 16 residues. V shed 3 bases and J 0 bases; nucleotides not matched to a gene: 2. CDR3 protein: CASSFAGGSGANVLTF. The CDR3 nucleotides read TGTGCCAGCAGTTTCGCAGGGGGCTCTGGGGCCAACGTCCTGACTTTC.

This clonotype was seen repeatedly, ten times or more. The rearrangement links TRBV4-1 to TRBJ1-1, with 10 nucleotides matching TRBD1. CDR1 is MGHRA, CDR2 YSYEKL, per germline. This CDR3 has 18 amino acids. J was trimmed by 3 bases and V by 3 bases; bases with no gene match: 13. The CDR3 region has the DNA TGCGCCAGCAGCCATTTTCCTGGACAGGGGGGTAAAGACACTGAAGCTTTCTTT. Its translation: CASSHFPGQGGKDTEAFF.

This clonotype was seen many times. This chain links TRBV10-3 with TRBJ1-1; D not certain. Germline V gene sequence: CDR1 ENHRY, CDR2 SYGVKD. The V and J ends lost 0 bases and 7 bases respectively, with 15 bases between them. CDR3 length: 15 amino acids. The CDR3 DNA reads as TGTGCCATCAGTGAGTCGAAAGGAGGCCACAATGAAGCTTTCTTT. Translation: CAISESKGGHNEAFF.

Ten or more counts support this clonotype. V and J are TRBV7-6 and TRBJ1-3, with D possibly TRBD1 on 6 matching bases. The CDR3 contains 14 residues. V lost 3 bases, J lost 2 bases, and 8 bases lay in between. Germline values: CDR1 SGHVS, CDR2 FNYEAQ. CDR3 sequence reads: CASSLGGAGNTIYF. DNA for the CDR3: TGTGCCAGCAGCTTGGGGGGCGCTGGAAACACCATATATTTT. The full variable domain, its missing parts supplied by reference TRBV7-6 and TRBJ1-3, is GAGVSQSPRYKVTKRGQDVALRCDPISGHVSLYWYRQALGQGPEFLTYFNYEAQQDKSGLPNDRFSAERPEGSISTLTIQRTEQRDSAMYRCASSLGGAGNTIYFGEGSWLTVV.

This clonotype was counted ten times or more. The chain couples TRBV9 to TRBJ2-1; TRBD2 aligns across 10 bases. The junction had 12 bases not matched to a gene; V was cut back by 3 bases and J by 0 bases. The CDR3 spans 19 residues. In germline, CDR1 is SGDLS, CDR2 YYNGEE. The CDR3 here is CASSGHSGRLPSSYNEQFF. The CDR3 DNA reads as TGTGCCAGCAGCGGCCATAGCGGGAGGCTTCCGAGCTCCTACAATGAGCAGTTCTTC.

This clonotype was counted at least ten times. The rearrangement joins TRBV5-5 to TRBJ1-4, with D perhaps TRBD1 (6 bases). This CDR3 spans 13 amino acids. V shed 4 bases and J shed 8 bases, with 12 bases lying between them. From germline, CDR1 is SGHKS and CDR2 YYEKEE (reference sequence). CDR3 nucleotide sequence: TGTGCCAGCAGCCTGGGGGCAGAAGAAAAACTGTTTTTT. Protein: CASSLGAEEKLFF.

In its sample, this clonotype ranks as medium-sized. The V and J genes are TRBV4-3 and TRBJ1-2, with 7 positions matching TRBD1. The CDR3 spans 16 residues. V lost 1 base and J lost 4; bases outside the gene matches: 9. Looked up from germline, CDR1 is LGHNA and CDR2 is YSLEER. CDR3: CASSQGERGPSYGYTF. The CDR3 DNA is TGCGCCAGCAGCCAAGGGGAAAGGGGGCCATCCTATGGCTACACCTTC.

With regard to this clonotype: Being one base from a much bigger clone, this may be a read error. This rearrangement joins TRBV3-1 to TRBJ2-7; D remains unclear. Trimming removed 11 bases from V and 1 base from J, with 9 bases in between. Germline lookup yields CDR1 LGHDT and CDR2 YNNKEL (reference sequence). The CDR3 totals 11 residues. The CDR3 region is CAFEQSYEQYF. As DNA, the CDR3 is TGTGCCTTTGAGCAGTCCTACGAGCAGTACTTC.

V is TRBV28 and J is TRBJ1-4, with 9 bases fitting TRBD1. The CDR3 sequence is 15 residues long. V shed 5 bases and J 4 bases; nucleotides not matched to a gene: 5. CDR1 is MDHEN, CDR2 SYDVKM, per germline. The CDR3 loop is CASSPTGGVNEKLFF. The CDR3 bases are TGTGCCAGCAGTCCCACAGGGGGCGTTAATGAAAAACTGTTTTTT.

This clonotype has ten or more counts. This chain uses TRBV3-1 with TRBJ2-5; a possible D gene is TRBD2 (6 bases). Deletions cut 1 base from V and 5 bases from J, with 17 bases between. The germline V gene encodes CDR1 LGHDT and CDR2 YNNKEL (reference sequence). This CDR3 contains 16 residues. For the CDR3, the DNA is TGTGCCAGCAGCCAAGCGGGGGTACACGGTGAGGAGACCCAGTACTTC. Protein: CASSQAGVHGEETQYF.

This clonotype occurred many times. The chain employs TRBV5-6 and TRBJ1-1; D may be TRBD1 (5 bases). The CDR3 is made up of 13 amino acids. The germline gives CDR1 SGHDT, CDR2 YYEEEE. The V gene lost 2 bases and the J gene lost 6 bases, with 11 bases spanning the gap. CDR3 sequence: CASSFFQGAEAFF. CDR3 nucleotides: TGTGCCAGCAGCTTCTTCCAGGGAGCTGAAGCTTTCTTT.

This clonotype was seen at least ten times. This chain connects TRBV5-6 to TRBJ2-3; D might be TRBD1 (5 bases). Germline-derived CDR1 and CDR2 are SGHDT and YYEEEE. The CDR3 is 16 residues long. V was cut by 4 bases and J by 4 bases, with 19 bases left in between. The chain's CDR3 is CASSLLVQGGSDTQYF. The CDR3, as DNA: TGTGCCAGCAGCCTCCTCGTTCAGGGCGGTTCAGATACGCAGTATTTT.

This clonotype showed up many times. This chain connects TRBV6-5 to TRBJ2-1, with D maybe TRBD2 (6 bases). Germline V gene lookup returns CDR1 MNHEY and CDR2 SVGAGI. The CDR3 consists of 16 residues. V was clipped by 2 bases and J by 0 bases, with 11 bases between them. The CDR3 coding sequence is TGTGCCAGCAGTTACCAGGGACTCAGCTCCTACAATGAGCAGTTCTTC. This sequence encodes CASSYQGLSSYNEQFF.

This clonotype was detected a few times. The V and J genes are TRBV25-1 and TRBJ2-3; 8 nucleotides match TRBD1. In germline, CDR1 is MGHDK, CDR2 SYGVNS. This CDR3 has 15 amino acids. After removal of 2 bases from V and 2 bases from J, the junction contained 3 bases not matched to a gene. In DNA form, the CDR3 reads TGTGCCAGCAGTGAACAGGGGGCGATCACAGATACGCAGTATTTT. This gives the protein CASSEQGAITDTQYF.

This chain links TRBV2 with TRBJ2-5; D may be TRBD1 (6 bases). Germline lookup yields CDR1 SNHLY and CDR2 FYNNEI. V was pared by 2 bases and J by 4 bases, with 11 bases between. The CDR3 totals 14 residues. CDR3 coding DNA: TGTGCCAGCAGTGAACGCACAGGGCGAGAGACCCAGTACTTC. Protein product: CASSERTGRETQYF.

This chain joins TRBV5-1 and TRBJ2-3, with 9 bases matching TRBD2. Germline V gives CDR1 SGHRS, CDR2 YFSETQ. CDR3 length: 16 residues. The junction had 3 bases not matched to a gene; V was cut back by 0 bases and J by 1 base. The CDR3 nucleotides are TGCGCCAGCAGCTTGGATCCTAGCGGGGGCACAGATACGCAGTATTTT. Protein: CASSLDPSGGTDTQYF. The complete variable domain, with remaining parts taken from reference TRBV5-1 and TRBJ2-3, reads KAGVTQTPRYLIKTRGQQVTLSCSPISGHRSVSWYQQTPGQGLQFLFEYFSETQRNKGNFPGRFSGRQFSNSRSEMNVSTLELGDSALYLCASSLDPSGGTDTQYFGPGTRLTVL.

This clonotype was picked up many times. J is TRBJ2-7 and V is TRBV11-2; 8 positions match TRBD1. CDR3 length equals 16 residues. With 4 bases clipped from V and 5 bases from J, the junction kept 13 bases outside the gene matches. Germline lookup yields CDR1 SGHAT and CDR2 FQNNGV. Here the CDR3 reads CASSSVLRQGYDEQYF. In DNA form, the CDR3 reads TGTGCCAGCAGCTCCGTACTTCGACAGGGGTACGACGAGCAGTACTTC.

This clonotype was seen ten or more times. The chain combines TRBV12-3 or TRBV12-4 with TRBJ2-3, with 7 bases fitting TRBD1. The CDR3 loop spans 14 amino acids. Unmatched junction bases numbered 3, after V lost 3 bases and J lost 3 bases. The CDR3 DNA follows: TGTGCCAGCAGTTTGACAGGGCGAACAGATACGCAGTATTTT. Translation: CASSLTGRTDTQYF.

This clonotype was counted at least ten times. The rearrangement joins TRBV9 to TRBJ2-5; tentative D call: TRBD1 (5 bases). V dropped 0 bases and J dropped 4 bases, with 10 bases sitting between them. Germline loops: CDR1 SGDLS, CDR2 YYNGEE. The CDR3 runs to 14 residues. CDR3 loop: CASSVGAGLETQYF. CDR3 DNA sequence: TGTGCCAGCAGCGTAGGGGCAGGGCTAGAGACCCAGTACTTC.

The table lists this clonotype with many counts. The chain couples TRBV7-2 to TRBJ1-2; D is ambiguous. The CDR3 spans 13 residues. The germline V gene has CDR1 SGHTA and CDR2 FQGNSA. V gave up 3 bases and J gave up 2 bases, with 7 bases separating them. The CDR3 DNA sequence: TGTGCCAGCAGCTTGCACAGCAACTATGGCTACACCTTC. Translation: CASSLHSNYGYTF.

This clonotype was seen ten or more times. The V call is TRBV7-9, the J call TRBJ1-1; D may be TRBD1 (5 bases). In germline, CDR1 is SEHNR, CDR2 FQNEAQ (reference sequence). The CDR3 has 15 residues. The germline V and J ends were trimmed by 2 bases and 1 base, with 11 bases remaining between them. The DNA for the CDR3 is TGTGCCAGCAGCTTATCACGGGGCCAGAACACTGAAGCTTTCTTT. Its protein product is CASSLSRGQNTEAFF.

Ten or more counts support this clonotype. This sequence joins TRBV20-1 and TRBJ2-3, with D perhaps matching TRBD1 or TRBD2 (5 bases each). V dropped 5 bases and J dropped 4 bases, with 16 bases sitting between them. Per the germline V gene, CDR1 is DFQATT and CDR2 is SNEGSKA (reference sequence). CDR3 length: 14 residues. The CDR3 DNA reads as TGCAGTGCTCCCCTTTCGTTGGGACCAGATACGCAGTATTTT. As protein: CSAPLSLGPDTQYF.

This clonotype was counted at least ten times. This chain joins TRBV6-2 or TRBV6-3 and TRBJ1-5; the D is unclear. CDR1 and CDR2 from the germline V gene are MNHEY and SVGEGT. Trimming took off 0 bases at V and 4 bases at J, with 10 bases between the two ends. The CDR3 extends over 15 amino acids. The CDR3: CASSYSMPANQPQHF. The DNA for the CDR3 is TGTGCCAGCAGTTACTCGATGCCAGCTAATCAGCCCCAGCATTTT.

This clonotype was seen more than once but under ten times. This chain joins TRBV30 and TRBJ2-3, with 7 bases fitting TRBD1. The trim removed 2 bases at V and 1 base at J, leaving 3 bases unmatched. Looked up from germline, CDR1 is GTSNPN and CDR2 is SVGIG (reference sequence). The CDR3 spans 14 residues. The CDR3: CAWSNGQGTDTQYF. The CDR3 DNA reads TGTGCCTGGAGTAACGGACAGGGCACAGATACGCAGTATTTT. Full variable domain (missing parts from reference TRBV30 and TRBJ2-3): SQTIHQWPATLVQPVGSPLSLECTVEGTSNPNLYWYRQAAGRGLQLLFYSVGIGQISSEVPQNLSASRPQDRQFILSSKKLLLSDSGFYLCAWSNGQGTDTQYFGPGTRLTVL.

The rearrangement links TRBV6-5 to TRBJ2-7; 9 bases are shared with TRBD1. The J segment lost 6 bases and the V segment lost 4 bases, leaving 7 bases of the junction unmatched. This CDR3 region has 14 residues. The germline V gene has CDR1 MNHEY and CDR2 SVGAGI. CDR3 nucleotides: TGTGCCAGCAGTTCCCGGGACAGGGCTGGCGAGCAGTACTTC. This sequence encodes CASSSRDRAGEQYF.

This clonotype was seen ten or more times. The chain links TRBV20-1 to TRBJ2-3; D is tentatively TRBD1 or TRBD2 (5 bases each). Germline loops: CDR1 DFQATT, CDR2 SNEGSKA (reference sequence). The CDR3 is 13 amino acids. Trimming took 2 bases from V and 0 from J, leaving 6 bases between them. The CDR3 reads CSARRDSTDTQYF. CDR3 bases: TGCAGTGCTAGAAGGGACAGCACAGATACGCAGTATTTT.

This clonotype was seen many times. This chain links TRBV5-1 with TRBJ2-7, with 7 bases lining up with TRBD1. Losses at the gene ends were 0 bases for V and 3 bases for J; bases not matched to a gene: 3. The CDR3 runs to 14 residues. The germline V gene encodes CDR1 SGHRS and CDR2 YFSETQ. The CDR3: CASSLEQGYYEQYF. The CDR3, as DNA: TGCGCCAGCAGCTTGGAACAGGGGTACTACGAGCAGTACTTC.

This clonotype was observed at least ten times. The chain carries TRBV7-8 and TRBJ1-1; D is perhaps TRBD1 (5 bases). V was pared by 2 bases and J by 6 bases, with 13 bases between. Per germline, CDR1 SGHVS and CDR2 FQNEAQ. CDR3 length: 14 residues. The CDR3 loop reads CASSLLGRGPEAFF. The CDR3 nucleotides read TGTGCCAGCAGCTTATTGGGACGGGGCCCTGAAGCTTTCTTT.

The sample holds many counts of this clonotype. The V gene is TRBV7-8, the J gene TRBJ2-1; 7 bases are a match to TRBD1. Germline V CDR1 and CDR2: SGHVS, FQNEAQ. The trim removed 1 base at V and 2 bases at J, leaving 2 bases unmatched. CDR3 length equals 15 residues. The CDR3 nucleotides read TGTGCCAGCAGCTTAGGACAGGGACCCTACAATGAGCAGTTCTTC. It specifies CASSLGQGPYNEQFF.

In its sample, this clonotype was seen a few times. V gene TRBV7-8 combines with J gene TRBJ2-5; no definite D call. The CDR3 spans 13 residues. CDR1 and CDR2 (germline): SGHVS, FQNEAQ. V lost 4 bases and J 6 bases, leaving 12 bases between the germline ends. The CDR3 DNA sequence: TGTGCCAGCAGCTCCCCTGCTGGAAAGACCCAGTACTTC. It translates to CASSSPAGKTQYF.

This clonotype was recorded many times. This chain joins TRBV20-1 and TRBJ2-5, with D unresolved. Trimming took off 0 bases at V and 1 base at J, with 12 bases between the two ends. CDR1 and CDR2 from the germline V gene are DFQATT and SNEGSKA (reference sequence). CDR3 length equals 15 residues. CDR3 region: CSARDGWQTQETQYF. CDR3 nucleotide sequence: TGCAGTGCTAGAGATGGGTGGCAGACCCAAGAGACCCAGTACTTC.